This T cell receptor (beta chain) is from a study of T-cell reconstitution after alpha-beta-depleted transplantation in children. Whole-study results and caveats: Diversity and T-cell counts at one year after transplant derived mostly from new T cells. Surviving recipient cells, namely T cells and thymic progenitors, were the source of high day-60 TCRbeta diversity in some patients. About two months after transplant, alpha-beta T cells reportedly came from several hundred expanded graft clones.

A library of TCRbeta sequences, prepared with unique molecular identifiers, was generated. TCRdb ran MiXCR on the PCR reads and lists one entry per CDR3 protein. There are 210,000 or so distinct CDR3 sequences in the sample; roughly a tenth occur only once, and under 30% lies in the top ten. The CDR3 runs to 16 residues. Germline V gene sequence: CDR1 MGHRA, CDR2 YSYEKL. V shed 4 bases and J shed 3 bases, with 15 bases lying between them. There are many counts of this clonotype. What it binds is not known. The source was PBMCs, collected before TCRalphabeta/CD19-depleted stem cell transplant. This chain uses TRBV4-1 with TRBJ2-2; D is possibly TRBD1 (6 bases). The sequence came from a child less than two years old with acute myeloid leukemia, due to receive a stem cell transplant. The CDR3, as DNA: TGCGCCAGCAGCCGGCCGAGGGGGTTTGACACCGGGGAGCTGTTTTTT. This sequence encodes CASSRPRGFDTGELFF.